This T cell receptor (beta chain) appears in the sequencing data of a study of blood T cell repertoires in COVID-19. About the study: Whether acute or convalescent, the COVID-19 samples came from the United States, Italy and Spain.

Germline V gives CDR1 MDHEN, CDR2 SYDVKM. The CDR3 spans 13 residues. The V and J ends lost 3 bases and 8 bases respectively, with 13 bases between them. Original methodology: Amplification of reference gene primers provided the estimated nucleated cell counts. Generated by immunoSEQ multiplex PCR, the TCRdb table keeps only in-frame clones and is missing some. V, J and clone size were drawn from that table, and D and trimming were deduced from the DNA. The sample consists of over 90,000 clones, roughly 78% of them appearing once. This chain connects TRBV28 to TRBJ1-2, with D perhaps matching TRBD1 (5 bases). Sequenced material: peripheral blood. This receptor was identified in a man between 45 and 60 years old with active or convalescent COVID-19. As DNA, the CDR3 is TGTGCCAGCAGTTTGTCAGGGCGTAACGGCTACACCTTC. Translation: CASSLSGRNGYTF.